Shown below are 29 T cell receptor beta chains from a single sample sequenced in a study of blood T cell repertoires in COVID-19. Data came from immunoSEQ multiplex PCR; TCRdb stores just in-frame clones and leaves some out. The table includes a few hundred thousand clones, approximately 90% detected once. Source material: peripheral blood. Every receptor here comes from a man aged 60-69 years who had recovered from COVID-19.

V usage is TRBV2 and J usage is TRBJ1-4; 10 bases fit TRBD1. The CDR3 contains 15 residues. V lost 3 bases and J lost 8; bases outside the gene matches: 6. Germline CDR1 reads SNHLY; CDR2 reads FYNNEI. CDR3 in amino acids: CASSDWDRGEEKLFF. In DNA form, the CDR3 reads TGTGCCAGCAGTGATTGGGACAGGGGAGAAGAAAAACTGTTTTTT.

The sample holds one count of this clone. The CDR3 loop reads CASSPLGSGYNEQFF. The CDR3 DNA reads TGTGCCAGCAGTCCCTTAGGTAGCGGCTACAATGAGCAGTTCTTC. The chain has TRBV6-5 and TRBJ2-1; a possible D gene is TRBD2 (6 bases). This CDR3 has 15 amino acids. Germline-derived CDR1 and CDR2 are MNHEY and SVGAGI. Trimming removed 5 bases from V and 3 bases from J, with 14 bases in between.

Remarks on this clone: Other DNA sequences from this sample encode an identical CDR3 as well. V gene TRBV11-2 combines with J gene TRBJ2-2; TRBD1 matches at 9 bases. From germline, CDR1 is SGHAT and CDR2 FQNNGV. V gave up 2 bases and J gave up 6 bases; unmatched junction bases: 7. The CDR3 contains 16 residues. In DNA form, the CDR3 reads TGTGCCAGCAGCTTAACCGGGACAGGGCGTGCCGGGGAGCTGTTTTTT. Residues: CASSLTGTGRAGELFF.

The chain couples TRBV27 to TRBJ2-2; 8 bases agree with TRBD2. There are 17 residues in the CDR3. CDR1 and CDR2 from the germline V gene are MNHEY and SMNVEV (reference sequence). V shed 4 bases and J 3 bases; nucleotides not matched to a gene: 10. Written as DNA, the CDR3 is TGTGCCAGCAGTTCGCCGGGGGAGCGGGGGTACACCGGGGAGCTGTTTTTT. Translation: CASSSPGERGYTGELFF.

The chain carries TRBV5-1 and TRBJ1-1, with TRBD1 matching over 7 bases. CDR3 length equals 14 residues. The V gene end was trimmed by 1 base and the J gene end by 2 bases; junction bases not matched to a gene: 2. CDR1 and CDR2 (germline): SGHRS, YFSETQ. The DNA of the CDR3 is TGCGCCAGCAGCTTGACAGGGGTTAACACTGAAGCTTTCTTT. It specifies CASSLTGVNTEAFF. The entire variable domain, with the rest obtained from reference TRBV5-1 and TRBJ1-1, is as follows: KAGVTQTPRYLIKTRGQQVTLSCSPISGHRSVSWYQQTPGQGLQFLFEYFSETQRNKGNFPGRFSGRQFSNSRSEMNVSTLELGDSALYLCASSLTGVNTEAFFGQGTRLTVV.

The CDR3 sequence is CSVDRPGQNTEAFF. CDR3 DNA: TGCAGCGTTGACCGGCCGGGACAGAACACTGAAGCTTTCTTT. The rearrangement joins TRBV29-1 to TRBJ1-1, with D possibly being TRBD1 (6 bases). Germline-derived CDR1 and CDR2 are SQVTM and ANQGSEA. This CDR3 is built from 14 residues. With 3 bases removed from V and 1 base from J, the gap between germline ends came to 12 bases.

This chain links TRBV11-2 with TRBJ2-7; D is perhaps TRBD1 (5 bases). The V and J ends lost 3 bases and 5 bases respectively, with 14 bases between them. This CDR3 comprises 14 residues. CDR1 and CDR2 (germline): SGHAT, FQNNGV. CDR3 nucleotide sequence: TGTGCCAGCAGCTTCGCAGGGCTCGGAGACGAGCAGTACTTC. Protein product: CASSFAGLGDEQYF.

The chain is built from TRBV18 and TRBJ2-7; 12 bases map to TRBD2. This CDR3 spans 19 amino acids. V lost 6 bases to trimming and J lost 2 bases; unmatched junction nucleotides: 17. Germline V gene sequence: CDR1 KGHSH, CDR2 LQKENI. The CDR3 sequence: CASSLKRPSGGAITYEQYF. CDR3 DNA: TGTGCCAGCTCTCTAAAACGGCCTAGCGGGGGGGCCATCACCTACGAGCAGTACTTC.

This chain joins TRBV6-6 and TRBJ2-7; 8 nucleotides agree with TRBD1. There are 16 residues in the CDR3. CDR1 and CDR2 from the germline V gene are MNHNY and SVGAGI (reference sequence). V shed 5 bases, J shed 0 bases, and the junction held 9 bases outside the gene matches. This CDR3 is CASSHRGQANSYEQYF. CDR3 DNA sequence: TGTGCCAGCAGTCACAGGGGACAGGCAAACTCCTACGAGCAGTACTTC.

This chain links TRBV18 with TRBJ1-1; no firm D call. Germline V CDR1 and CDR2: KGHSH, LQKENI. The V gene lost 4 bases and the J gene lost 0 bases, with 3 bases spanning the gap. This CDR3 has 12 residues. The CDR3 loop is CASSQLNTEAFF. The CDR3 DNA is TGTGCCAGCTCACAGCTGAACACTGAAGCTTTCTTT.

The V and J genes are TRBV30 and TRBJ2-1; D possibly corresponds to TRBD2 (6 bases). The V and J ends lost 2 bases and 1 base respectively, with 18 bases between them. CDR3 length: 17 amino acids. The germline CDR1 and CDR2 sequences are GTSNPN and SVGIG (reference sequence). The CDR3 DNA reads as TGTGCCTGGAGTCTACTCCTTAGCGGTTTTTCCTACAATGAGCAGTTCTTC. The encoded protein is CAWSLLLSGFSYNEQFF.

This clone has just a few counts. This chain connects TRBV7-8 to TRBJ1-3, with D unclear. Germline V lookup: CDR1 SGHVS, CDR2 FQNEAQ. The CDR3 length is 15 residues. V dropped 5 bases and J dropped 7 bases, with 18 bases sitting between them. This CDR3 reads CASSTAGSRGNTIYF. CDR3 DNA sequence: TGTGCCAGCAGCACAGCCGGGAGCCGCGGGAACACCATATATTTT.

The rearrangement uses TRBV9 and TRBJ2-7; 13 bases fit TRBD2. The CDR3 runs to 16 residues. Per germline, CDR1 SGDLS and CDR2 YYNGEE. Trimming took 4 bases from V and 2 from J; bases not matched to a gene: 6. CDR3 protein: CASSRSGTSGAYEQYF. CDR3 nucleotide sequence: TGTGCCAGCAGCAGAAGCGGGACTAGCGGGGCCTACGAGCAGTACTTC.

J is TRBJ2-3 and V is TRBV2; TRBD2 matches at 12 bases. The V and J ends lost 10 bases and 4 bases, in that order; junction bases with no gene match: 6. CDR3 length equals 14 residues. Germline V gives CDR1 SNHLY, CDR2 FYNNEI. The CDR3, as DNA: TGTGCCATCCGGACTAGCGGGGAATCAGATACGCAGTATTTT. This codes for CAIRTSGESDTQYF.

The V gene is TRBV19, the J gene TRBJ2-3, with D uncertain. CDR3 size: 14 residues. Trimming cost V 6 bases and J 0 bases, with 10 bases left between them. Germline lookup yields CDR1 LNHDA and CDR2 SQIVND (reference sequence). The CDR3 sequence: CASSPEASTDTQYF. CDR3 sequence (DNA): TGTGCCAGTAGCCCTGAGGCTAGCACAGATACGCAGTATTTT. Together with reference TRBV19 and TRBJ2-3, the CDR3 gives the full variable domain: DGGITQSPKYLFRKEGQNVTLSCEQNLNHDAMYWYRQDPGQGLRLIYYSQIVNDFQKGDIAEGYSVSREKKESFPLTVTSAQKNPTAFYLCASSPEASTDTQYFGPGTRLTVL.

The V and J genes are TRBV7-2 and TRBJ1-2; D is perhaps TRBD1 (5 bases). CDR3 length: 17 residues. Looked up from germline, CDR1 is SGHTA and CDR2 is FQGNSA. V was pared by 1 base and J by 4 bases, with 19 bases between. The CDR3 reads CASSLVSRAANVYGYTF. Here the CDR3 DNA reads TGTGCCAGCAGCTTAGTGTCCAGGGCAGCTAACGTCTATGGCTACACCTTC.

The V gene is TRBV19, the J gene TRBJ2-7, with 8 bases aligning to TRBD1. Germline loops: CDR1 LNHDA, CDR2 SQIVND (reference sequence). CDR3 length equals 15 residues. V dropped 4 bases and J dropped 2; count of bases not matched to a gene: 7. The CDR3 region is CASSKVGTGTYEQYF. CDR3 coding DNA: TGTGCCAGTAGTAAGGTAGGGACAGGAACCTACGAGCAGTACTTC.

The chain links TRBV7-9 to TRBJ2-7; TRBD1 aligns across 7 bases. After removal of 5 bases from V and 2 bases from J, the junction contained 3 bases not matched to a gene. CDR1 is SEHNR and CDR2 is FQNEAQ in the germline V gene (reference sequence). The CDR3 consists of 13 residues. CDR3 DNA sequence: TGTGCCAGCAGCACAGGGGTTACCTACGAGCAGTACTTC. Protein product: CASSTGVTYEQYF.

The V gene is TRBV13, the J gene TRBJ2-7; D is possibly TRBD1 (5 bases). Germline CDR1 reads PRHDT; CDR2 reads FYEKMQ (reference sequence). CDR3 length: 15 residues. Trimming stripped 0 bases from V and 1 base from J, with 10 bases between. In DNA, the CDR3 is TGTGCCAGCAGCTTAGGCAGGGCGGTATCCTACGAGCAGTACTTC. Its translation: CASSLGRAVSYEQYF.

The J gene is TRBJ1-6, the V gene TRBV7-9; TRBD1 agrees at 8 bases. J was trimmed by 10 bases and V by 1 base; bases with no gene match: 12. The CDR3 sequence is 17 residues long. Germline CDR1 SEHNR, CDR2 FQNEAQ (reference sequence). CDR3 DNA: TGTGCCAGCAGCTTAGGAACTTCCGGGACAGGTCTATCACCCCTCCACTTT. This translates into CASSLGTSGTGLSPLHF.

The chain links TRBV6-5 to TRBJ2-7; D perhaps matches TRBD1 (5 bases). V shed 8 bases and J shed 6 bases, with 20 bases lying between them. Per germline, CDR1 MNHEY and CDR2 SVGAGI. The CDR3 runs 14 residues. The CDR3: CASRSLGPAGEQYF. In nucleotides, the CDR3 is TGTGCCAGCCGCAGCTTGGGGCCAGCCGGCGAGCAGTACTTC.

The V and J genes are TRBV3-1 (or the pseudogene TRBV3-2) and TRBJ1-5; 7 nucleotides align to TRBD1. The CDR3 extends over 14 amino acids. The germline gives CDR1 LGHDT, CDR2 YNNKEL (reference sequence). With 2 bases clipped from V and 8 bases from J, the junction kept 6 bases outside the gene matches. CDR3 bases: TGTGCCAGCAGCCAATCGACAGGGTCGAAGCCCCAGCATTTT. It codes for CASSQSTGSKPQHF.

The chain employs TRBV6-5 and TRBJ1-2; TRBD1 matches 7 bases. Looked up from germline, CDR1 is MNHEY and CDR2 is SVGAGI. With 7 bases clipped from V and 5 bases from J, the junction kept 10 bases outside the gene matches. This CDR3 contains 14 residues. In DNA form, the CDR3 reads TGTGCCAGCACCCGAACGAGACAGGGTTATGGCTACACCTTC. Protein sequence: CASTRTRQGYGYTF.

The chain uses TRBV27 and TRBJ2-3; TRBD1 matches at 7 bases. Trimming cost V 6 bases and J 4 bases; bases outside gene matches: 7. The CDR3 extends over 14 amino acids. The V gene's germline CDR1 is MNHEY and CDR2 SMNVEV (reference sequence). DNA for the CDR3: TGTGCCAGCAGCGCCCCAACAGGGGCAGATACGCAGTATTTT. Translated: CASSAPTGADTQYF.

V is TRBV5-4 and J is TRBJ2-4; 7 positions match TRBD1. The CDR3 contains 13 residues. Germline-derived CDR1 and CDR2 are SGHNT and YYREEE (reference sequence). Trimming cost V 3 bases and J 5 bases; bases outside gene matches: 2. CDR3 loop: CASSSDRQNIQYF. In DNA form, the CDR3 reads TGTGCCAGCAGCTCGGACAGGCAAAACATTCAGTACTTC.

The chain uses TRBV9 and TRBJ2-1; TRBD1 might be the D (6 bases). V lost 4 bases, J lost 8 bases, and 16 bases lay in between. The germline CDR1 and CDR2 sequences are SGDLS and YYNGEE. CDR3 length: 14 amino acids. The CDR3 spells CASSLTGNGDEQFF. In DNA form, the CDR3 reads TGTGCCAGCAGCCTCACAGGGAATGGAGATGAGCAGTTCTTC.

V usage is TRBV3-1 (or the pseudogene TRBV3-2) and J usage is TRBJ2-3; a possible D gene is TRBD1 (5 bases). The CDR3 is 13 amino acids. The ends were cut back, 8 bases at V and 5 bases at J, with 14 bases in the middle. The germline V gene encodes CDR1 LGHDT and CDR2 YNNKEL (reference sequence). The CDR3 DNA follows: TGTGCCAGCGAACCGTCAGGGTTAGATACGCAGTATTTT. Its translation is CASEPSGLDTQYF.

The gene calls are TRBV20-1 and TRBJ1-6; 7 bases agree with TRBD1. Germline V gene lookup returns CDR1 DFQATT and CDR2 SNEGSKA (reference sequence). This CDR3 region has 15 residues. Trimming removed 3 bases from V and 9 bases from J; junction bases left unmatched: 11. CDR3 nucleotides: TGCAGTGCTAGTGGTCTAGGGGGCTTATTTTCACCCCTCCACTTT. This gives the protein CSASGLGGLFSPLHF.

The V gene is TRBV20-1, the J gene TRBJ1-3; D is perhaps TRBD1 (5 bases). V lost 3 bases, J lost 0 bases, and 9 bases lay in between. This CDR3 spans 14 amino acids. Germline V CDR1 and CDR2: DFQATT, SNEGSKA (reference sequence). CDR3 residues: CSASNTGSGNTIYF. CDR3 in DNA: TGCAGTGCTAGTAATACAGGCTCTGGAAACACCATATATTTT.